This is a list of T cell receptor beta chains from one sample in a study of blood T cell repertoires in COVID-19. Some clones are missing from TCRdb's copy, which holds only in-frame ones; the method was immunoSEQ multiplex PCR. This sample carries some 69,000 clones, about 90% of them seen once, and the ten largest clones take under 0.6%. The sample taken for sequencing was peripheral blood. All receptors derive from a man in his fifties with COVID-19, enrolled during active disease. CDR3s include the opening cysteine and the closing phenylalanine or tryptophan. A D gene is named only where the DNA matches it firmly. Only part of the rows carry a size: once, few, many, or a class if the clone is expanded.

J: TRBJ2-1
size: NA
V: TRBV10-3
D: TRBD2
CDR3: CAIRPGTSGNNEQFF
DNA: TGTGCCATCAGACCCGGGACTAGCGGGAACAATGAGCAGTTCTTC

J: TRBJ2-7
size: NA
V: TRBV4-1
D: NA
CDR3: CASSQVSGDVYEQYF
DNA: TGCGCCAGCAGCCAAGTTTCAGGGGATGTGTACGAGCAGTACTTC

J: TRBJ1-6
size: once
V: TRBV3-1/TRBV3-2
D: TRBD1
CDR3: CASSSGGFDSPLHF
DNA: TGTGCCAGCAGTTCAGGGGGATTCGATTCACCCCTCCACTTT

J: TRBJ2-5
size: NA
V: TRBV18
D: TRBD2
CDR3: CASSPLSGRSETQYF
DNA: TGTGCCAGCTCCCCCCTTAGCGGGAGGTCGGAGACCCAGTACTTC

J: TRBJ1-1
size: NA
V: TRBV5-1
D: TRBD1
CDR3: CASSLAGTANTEAFF
DNA: TGCGCCAGCAGCTTGGCGGGGACAGCGAACACTGAAGCTTTCTTT

J: TRBJ1-6
size: NA
V: TRBV5-1
D: NA
CDR3: CASSLVGQHYNSPLHF
DNA: TGCGCCAGCAGCTTGGTCGGACAGCACTATAATTCACCCCTCCACTTT

J: TRBJ2-1
size: NA
V: TRBV11-3
D: NA
CDR3: CASSLRGGDEQFF
DNA: TGTGCCAGCAGCTTAAGGGGGGGCGATGAGCAGTTCTTC

J: TRBJ1-5
size: NA
V: TRBV6-5
D: TRBD1
CDR3: CASSSGTGILNQPQHF
DNA: TGTGCCAGCAGTTCAGGGACAGGGATTCTCAATCAGCCCCAGCATTTT

J: TRBJ2-7
size: NA
V: TRBV11-1
D: NA
CDR3: CASSSGQGLDPEQYF
DNA: TGTGCCAGCAGCTCCGGGCAGGGGCTAGACCCCGAGCAGTACTTC

J: TRBJ2-7
size: few
V: TRBV3-1/TRBV3-2
D: TRBD1
CDR3: CASSRDRGSEQYF
DNA: TGTGCCAGCAGCCGGGACAGGGGTTCCGAGCAGTACTTC

J: TRBJ2-1
size: NA
V: TRBV10-3
D: TRBD2
CDR3: CAISGTTYNEQFF
DNA: TGTGCCATCAGCGGGACTACCTACAATGAGCAGTTCTTC

J: TRBJ2-7
size: NA
V: TRBV7-9
D: NA
CDR3: CASSFSSGEQYF
DNA: TGTGCCAGCAGCTTCTCTTCGGGAGAGCAGTACTTC

J: TRBJ2-3
size: once
V: TRBV10-1
D: TRBD1
CDR3: CASSEPGQRRDTQYF
DNA: TGCGCCAGCAGTGAGCCGGGACAGCGTCGGGATACGCAGTATTTT

J: TRBJ1-2
size: NA
V: TRBV5-8
D: NA
CDR3: CASSLAYTGGAYGYTF
DNA: TGTGCCAGCAGCTTGGCCTATACGGGGGGCGCTTATGGCTACACCTTC

J: TRBJ1-1
size: NA
V: TRBV7-2
D: NA
CDR3: CASSPQGLGTEAFF
DNA: TGTGCCAGCAGTCCACAGGGTCTCGGCACTGAAGCTTTCTTT

J: TRBJ2-5
size: few
V: TRBV12-5
D: TRBD1
CDR3: CASGLGTGAPEETQYF
DNA: TGTGCTAGTGGTTTGGGGACAGGGGCGCCGGAAGAGACCCAGTACTTC

J: TRBJ2-2
size: NA
V: TRBV5-1
D: TRBD1
CDR3: CASSRDRGGTGELFF
DNA: TGCGCCAGCAGCCGCGACAGGGGTGGAACCGGGGAGCTGTTTTTT

J: TRBJ2-1
size: NA
V: TRBV7-2
D: TRBD2
CDR3: CASSLNSGIRNEQFF
DNA: TGTGCCAGCAGCCTTAATAGCGGGATACGGAATGAGCAGTTCTTC

J: TRBJ2-7
size: NA
V: TRBV27
D: TRBD2
CDR3: CASSGTSAGAYEQYF
DNA: TGTGCCAGCAGCGGGACCTCGGCGGGGGCCTACGAGCAGTACTTC

J: TRBJ1-5
size: NA
V: TRBV7-2
D: TRBD1
CDR3: CASSLGGDRLTNSNQPQHF
DNA: TGTGCCAGCAGCTTAGGGGGGGACAGGTTAACTAATAGCAATCAGCCCCAGCATTTT

J: TRBJ2-1
size: NA
V: TRBV6-5
D: TRBD2
CDR3: CASSSPGGPYNEQFF
DNA: TGTGCCAGCAGTTCCCCGGGAGGCCCCTACAATGAGCAGTTCTTC

J: TRBJ1-1
size: NA
V: TRBV12-5
D: NA
CDR3: CASGLGLLDTEAFF
DNA: TGTGCTAGTGGTCTGGGACTCCTTGACACTGAAGCTTTCTTT

J: TRBJ2-1
size: NA
V: TRBV7-9
D: TRBD2
CDR3: CASSSGTSGYNEQFF
DNA: TGTGCCAGCAGCTCGGGGACTAGCGGGTACAATGAGCAGTTCTTC

J: TRBJ2-2
size: NA
V: TRBV25-1
D: NA
CDR3: CACKGPAYTGELFF
DNA: TGTGCCTGTAAGGGGCCAGCGTACACCGGGGAGCTGTTTTTT

J: TRBJ2-7
size: NA
V: TRBV3-1/TRBV3-2
D: TRBD1
CDR3: CASSQESDRRPYEQYF
DNA: TGTGCCAGCAGCCAAGAGTCGGACAGGCGACCCTACGAGCAGTACTTC

J: TRBJ2-1
size: NA
V: TRBV5-1
D: NA
CDR3: CASSLSGLDYNEQFF
DNA: TGCGCCAGCAGCTTATCCGGACTGGACTACAATGAGCAGTTCTTC

J: TRBJ1-4
size: NA
V: TRBV4-1
D: NA
CDR3: CASSQDLGEGREKLFF
DNA: TGCGCCAGCAGCCAAGATTTAGGGGAAGGACGTGAAAAACTGTTTTTT

J: TRBJ1-1
size: once
V: TRBV12-3/TRBV12-4
D: NA
CDR3: CASSLPLGRAFF
DNA: TGTGCCAGCAGTTTGCCCCTAGGTCGCGCTTTCTTT